The 18 T cell receptor beta chains below come from one sample, sequenced in a study of T cell repertoires in aging, cancer and after chemotherapy. Multiplex touch-down PCR with TRB-A/B primers amplified rearranged V-D-J TRB sequences. TCRdb re-derived calls from the multiplex PCR reads in MiXCR, one entry per CDR3 protein. The table has around 16,000 distinct CDR3 sequences, 40% to 55% seen once. Peripheral blood genomic DNA, not sorted cells or RNA, was the template. The sample taken for sequencing was blood. All receptors derive from a human donor in good health.

V is TRBV29-1 and J is TRBJ2-4, with D possibly matching TRBD2 (7 bases). In germline, CDR1 is SQVTM, CDR2 ANQGSEA. V lost 4 bases and J 3 bases, leaving 16 bases between the germline ends. This CDR3 is 15 amino acids long. This chain's CDR3 is CSVGRGGQGKNIQYF. In DNA, the CDR3 is TGCAGCGTTGGGAGGGGGGGGCAAGGCAAAAACATTCAGTACTTC.

This clonotype was picked up a small number of times. The CDR3 loop reads CASSFGPGETQYF. The CDR3 coding sequence is TGTGCCAGCAGCTTCGGCCCCGGGGAGACCCAGTACTTC. The chain uses TRBV7-2 and TRBJ2-5; no reliable D call. The ends were cut back, 3 bases at V and 5 bases at J, with 10 bases in the middle. In germline, CDR1 is SGHTA, CDR2 FQGNSA. The CDR3 is 13 amino acids.

The chain recombines TRBV27 with TRBJ2-7; 8 positions match TRBD2. Germline assignment: CDR1 MNHEY and CDR2 SMNVEV (reference sequence). After removal of 5 bases from V and 5 bases from J, the junction contained 11 bases not matched to a gene. The CDR3 has 15 amino acids. The CDR3 DNA reads TGTGCCAGCAGTCTCCAGCGGGAGAATTCCGACGAGCAGTACTTC. It encodes CASSLQRENSDEQYF.

This clonotype turned up a few times. The rearrangement uses TRBV19 and TRBJ2-1, with unresolved D. V lost 6 bases and J 8 bases, leaving 26 bases between the germline ends. CDR3 length: 17 amino acids. Germline V lookup: CDR1 LNHDA, CDR2 SQIVND (reference sequence). The CDR3 nucleotides read TGTGCCAGTAGCCATGGATTTTTGGTCGCTGGTAGGGATGAGCAGTTCTTC. It yields the protein CASSHGFLVAGRDEQFF.

This chain uses TRBV19 with TRBJ2-7; 9 positions match TRBD2. The trim removed 4 bases at V and 7 bases at J, leaving 14 bases unmatched. CDR3 size: 16 residues. Per the germline V gene, CDR1 is LNHDA and CDR2 is SQIVND (reference sequence). For the CDR3, the DNA is TGTGCCAGTAGTACGGCTAGCGGGATGCTCTACGCGGAGCAGTACTTC. As protein: CASSTASGMLYAEQYF.

V and J are TRBV5-6 and TRBJ2-1; weak D call: TRBD2 (5 bases). V was shortened by 3 bases and J by 8 bases, with 15 bases between the two germline ends. The CDR3 is 14 residues long. Germline CDR1 and CDR2: SGHDT and YYEEEE. Here the CDR3 DNA reads TGTGCCAGCAGCTCCCGCACAGAGGGCTATGAGCAGTTCTTC. Translated, it gives CASSSRTEGYEQFF.

This chain joins TRBV6-1 and TRBJ2-4, with 9 bases aligning to TRBD2. The CDR3 is made up of 14 amino acids. The V segment lost 6 bases and the J segment 4 bases; nucleotides outside the gene matches: 4. The V gene's germline CDR1 is MNHNS and CDR2 SASEGT. DNA of the CDR3: TGTGCCAGCAGACAGCGGGAGGTAAAAAACATTCAGTACTTC. It yields the protein CASRQREVKNIQYF.

This sequence joins TRBV12-3 or TRBV12-4 and TRBJ2-1, with D perhaps TRBD1 (5 bases). The V end was cut by 4 bases, the J end by 7 bases, with 11 bases between. The CDR3 is 13 residues long. The CDR3 DNA reads TGTGCCAGCAGTTCCGACAGTGGAAATGAGCAGTTCTTC. Translated, it gives CASSSDSGNEQFF.

The gene calls are TRBV19 and TRBJ1-4; TRBD1 might be the D (5 bases). V lost 4 bases and J lost 7, with 19 bases in between. The germline V gene encodes CDR1 LNHDA and CDR2 SQIVND (reference sequence). This CDR3 has 16 residues. The chain's CDR3 is CASSTSGGRVTEKLFF. CDR3 coding DNA: TGTGCCAGTAGTACCTCGGGGGGGAGGGTGACTGAAAAACTGTTTTTT.

This chain connects TRBV19 to TRBJ1-1; the D is unclear. Trimming stripped 1 base from V and 1 base from J, with 7 bases between. Looked up from germline, CDR1 is LNHDA and CDR2 is SQIVND (reference sequence). CDR3 length: 14 residues. DNA for the CDR3: TGTGCCAGTAGTATAGTAACGGGGAACACTGAAGCTTTCTTT. Translated: CASSIVTGNTEAFF.

This clonotype was observed a handful of times. V and J are TRBV11-1 and TRBJ1-1; D ambiguous. Germline V CDR1 and CDR2: SGHAT, FQDESV (reference sequence). Trimming took 3 bases from V and 4 from J, leaving 12 bases between them. CDR3 length: 14 amino acids. The CDR3: CASSFVTATTEAFF. The CDR3 DNA reads TGTGCCAGCAGCTTCGTTACAGCGACCACTGAAGCTTTCTTT.

The J gene is TRBJ2-7, the V gene TRBV7-2; D tentatively reads TRBD1 or TRBD2 (5 bases each). This CDR3 region has 14 residues. V dropped 4 bases and J dropped 3 bases, with 13 bases sitting between them. Per the germline V gene, CDR1 is SGHTA and CDR2 is FQGNSA. The CDR3 DNA follows: TGTGCCAGCAGCTCCGGGACCGGGTACTACGAGCAGTACTTC. Its protein is CASSSGTGYYEQYF. The full variable domain, rest sourced from reference TRBV7-2 and TRBJ2-7, is GAGVSQSPSNKVTEKGKDVELRCDPISGHTALYWYRQSLGQGLEFLIYFQGNSAPDKSGLPSDRFSAERTGGSVSTLTIQRTQQEDSAVYLCASSSGTGYYEQYFGPGTRLTVT.

The chain couples TRBV6-1 to TRBJ2-1; D is undetermined. From germline, CDR1 is MNHNS and CDR2 SASEGT. V shed 8 bases and J shed 3 bases, with 14 bases lying between them. The CDR3 contains 14 residues. CDR3: CASCIGDFYNEQFF. The CDR3 nucleotides read TGTGCCAGCTGTATCGGTGACTTCTACAATGAGCAGTTCTTC.

This clonotype has just a few counts. The J gene is TRBJ2-7, the V gene TRBV15; D not resolved. The germline gives CDR1 LNHNV, CDR2 YYDKDF (reference sequence). The CDR3 has 13 amino acids. Trimming took off 1 base at V and 3 bases at J, with 7 bases between the two ends. This chain's CDR3 is CATSRGQFYEQYF. CDR3 sequence (DNA): TGTGCCACCAGCAGAGGGCAGTTCTACGAGCAGTACTTC.

This clonotype was detected only once. The chain joins TRBV15 to TRBJ2-1; 14 bases line up with TRBD2. J gave up 15 bases and V 2 bases, and 9 bases lay outside the gene matches. The CDR3 contains 15 residues. The V gene's germline CDR1 is LNHNV and CDR2 YYDKDF (reference sequence). The DNA for the CDR3 is TGTGCCACCAGCAGATCCGGGACTAGCGGGGGCCTGGGGTTCTTC. Protein product: CATSRSGTSGGLGFF.

This clonotype has more than one count but fewer than ten. The chain links TRBV29-1 to TRBJ2-2, with D unresolved. Germline-derived CDR1 and CDR2 are SQVTM and ANQGSEA. V was pared by 7 bases and J by 0 bases, with 15 bases between. CDR3 length: 15 residues. The CDR3 DNA sequence: TGCAGCGCGAACGGGTGGAACGCGAACACCGGGGAGCTGTTTTTT. This sequence encodes CSANGWNANTGELFF.

The table lists this clonotype with a few counts. The V gene is TRBV19, the J gene TRBJ2-2; D is unclear. Germline V gene sequence: CDR1 LNHDA, CDR2 SQIVND (reference sequence). CDR3 length: 15 amino acids. Trimming took off 7 bases at V and 8 bases at J, with 20 bases between the two ends. CDR3 in amino acids: CASNRVGPNGGELFF. The CDR3 bases are TGTGCCAGTAATCGTGTCGGGCCTAATGGGGGGGAGCTGTTTTTT.

Only a few counts were recorded for this clonotype. The rearrangement uses TRBV6-5 and TRBJ2-7; D is unresolved. Germline CDR1 and CDR2: MNHEY and SVGAGI. V lost 8 bases and J lost 0, with 11 bases in between. This CDR3 is built from 13 residues. The CDR3 is CASSLPGSYEQYF. CDR3 coding DNA: TGTGCCAGCTCCCTTCCCGGCTCCTACGAGCAGTACTTC.